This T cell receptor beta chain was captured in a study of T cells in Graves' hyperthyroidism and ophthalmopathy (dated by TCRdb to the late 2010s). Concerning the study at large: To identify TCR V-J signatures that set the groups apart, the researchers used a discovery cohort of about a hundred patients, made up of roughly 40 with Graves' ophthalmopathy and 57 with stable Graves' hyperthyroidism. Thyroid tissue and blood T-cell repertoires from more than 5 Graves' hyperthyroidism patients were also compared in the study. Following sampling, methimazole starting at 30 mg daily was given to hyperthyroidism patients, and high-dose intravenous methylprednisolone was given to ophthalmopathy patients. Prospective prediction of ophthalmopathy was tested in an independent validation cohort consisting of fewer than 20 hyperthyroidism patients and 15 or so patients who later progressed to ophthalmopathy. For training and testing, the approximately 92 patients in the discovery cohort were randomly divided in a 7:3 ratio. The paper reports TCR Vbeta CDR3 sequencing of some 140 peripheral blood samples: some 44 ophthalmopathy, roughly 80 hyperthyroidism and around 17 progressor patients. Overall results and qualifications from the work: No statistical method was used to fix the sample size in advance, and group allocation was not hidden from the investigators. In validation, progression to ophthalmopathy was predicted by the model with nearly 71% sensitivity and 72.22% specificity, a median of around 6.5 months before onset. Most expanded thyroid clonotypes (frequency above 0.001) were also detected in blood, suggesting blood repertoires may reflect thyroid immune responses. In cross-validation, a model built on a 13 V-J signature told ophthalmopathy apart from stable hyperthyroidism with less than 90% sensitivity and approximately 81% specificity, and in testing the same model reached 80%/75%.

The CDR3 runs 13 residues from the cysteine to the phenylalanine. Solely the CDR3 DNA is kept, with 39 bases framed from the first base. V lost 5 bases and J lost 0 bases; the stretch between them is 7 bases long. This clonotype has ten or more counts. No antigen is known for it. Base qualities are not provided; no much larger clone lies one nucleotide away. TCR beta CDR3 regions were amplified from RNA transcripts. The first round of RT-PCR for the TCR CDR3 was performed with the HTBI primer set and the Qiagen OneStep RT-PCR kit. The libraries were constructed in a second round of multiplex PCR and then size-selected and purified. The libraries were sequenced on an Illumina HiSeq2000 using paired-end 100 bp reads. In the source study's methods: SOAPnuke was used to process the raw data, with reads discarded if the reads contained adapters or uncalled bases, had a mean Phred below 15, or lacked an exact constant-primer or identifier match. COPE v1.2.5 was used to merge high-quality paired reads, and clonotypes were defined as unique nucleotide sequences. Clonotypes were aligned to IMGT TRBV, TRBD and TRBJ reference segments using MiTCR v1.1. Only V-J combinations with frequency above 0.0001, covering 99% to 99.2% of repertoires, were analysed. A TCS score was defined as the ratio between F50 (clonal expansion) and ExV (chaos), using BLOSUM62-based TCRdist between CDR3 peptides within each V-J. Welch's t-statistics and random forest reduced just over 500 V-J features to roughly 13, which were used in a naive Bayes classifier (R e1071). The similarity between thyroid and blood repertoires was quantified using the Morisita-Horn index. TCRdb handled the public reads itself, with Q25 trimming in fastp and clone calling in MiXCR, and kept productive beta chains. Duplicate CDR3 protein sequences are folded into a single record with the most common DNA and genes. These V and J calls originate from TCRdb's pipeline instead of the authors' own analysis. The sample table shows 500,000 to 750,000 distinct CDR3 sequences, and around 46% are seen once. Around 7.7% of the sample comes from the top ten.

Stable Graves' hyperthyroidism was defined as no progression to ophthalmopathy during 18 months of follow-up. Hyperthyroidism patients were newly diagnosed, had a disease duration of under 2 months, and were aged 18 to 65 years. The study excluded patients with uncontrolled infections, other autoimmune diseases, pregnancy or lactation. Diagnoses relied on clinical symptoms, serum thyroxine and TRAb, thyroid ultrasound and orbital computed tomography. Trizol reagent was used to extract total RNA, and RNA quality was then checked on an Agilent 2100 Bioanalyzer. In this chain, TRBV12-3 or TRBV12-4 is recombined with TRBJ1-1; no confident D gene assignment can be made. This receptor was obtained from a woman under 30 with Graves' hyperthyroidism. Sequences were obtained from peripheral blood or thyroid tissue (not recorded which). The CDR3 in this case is CASSTNLNTEAFF. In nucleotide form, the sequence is TGTGCCAGCAGTACCAACCTGAACACTGAAGCTTTCTTT.